This T cell receptor beta chain is from a study of OX40 agonist ivuxolimab in advanced cancers. The overall study: Hepatocellular carcinoma, melanoma, renal cell or head and neck cancer was diagnosed in the dose-escalation patients. Age averaged around 60 years (range about 23 to 80), and more than 80% were male.

The study, taken as a whole, reports: In the 0.1-3.0 mg/kg groups, partial responders showed among the lowest expansion. Blood T cells, both CD4+ and CD8+, expanded clonally by week 6 at 0.1 to 3.0 mg/kg.

V lost 1 base to trimming and J lost 3 bases, with 7 bases between them. Germline V gene lookup returns CDR1 SGHVS and CDR2 FQNEAQ. The length of the CDR3 is 14 residues. Points on this clone: Its antigen remains unidentified.

The assay was immunoSEQ multiplex PCR, and TCRdb's table has in-frame clones only and misses some. The top ten clones hold 15% to 20% of a sample with 32,000 or so clones, 80% to 90% of them seen once. Sequenced material: CD4+ or CD8+ T cells sorted from blood, taken in a trial of the OX40 agonist ivuxolimab. The chain couples TRBV7-8 to TRBJ2-1; D is undetermined. The clonotype originates from an adult with an advanced solid tumor such as melanoma, head and neck, liver or kidney cancer. CDR3 amino acids: CASSLVRFYNEQFF. The CDR3 nucleotides are TGTGCCAGCAGCTTAGTTCGGTTCTACAATGAGCAGTTCTTC.